Described below is a single T cell receptor beta chain sequence and its context. The junction departs from germline at one end; a sequencing error may be responsible. The record originates from a study of blood T cell repertoires in COVID-19. Study in general: Acute-phase and convalescent COVID-19 samples originated in the United States, Italy and Spain. Sample material is recorded as cDNA or gDNA derived from T cells, B-cell-depleted T cells, or PBMCs.

Germline loops: CDR1 MNHEY, CDR2 SVGAGI. The CDR3 spans 13 residues. In the source study's methods: By means of reference gene primer amplification, nucleated cell counts were estimated. The table came from immunoSEQ multiplex PCR; TCRdb's copy has only in-frame clones and leaves some out. V, J and clone size were drawn from that table, and D and trimming were deduced from the DNA. Here the sample spans 40,000 to 45,000 clones, around nine tenths being singletons. Sequencing used peripheral blood. The chain combines TRBV6-5 with TRBJ2-7; a possible D gene is TRBD1 (6 bases). The origin of this receptor is a human donor in a cohort sampled during active COVID-19. CDR3 in amino acids: CASSYGKGQLQDF. CDR3 bases: TGTGCCAGCAGTTACGGGAAGGGACAACTCCAGGACTTC.